This TCR beta chain was obtained from a study of blood T cell repertoires in COVID-19. Turning to the study itself: Material from acute and convalescent COVID-19 was sourced from the United States, Italy and Spain.

The repertoire was sequenced with immunoSEQ multiplex PCR; TCRdb's copy has only in-frame clones and lacks some. Of approximately 250,000 clones in the sample, 65% to 90% were seen once. From germline, CDR1 is KGHSH and CDR2 LQKENI. With 4 bases removed from V and 4 bases from J, the gap between germline ends came to 14 bases. The CDR3 extends over 14 amino acids. Seattle researchers signed up patients amid active infection and tracked them longitudinally. This sequence originates from a woman aged 70 to 79 with COVID-19, enrolled during active disease. The sample consisted of peripheral blood. The J gene is TRBJ2-7, the V gene TRBV18, with D maybe TRBD2 (6 bases). The CDR3 DNA is TGTGCCAGCTCACAAGGGACTCTCTCTTACGAGCAGTACTTC. Translating it yields CASSQGTLSYEQYF.